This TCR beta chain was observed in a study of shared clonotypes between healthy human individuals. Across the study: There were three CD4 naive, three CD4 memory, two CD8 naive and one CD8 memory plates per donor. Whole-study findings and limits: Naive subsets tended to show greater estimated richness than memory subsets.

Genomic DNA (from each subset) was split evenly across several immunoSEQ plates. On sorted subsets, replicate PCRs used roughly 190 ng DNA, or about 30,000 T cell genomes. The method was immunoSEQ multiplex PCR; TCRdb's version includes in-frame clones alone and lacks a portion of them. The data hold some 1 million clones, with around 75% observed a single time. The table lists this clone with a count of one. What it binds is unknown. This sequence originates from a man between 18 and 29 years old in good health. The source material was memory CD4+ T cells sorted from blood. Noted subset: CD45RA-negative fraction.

Written as DNA, the CDR3 is TGTGCCAGCAGCTTAGCGCGAAGCGGGAGTACTTACGAGCAGTACTTC. The encoded protein is CASSLARSGSTYEQYF. The V and J genes are TRBV7-8 and TRBJ2-7; the match to TRBD2 covers 8 bases. V lost 0 bases to trimming and J lost 4 bases; unmatched junction nucleotides: 8. The CDR3 covers 16 residues. Germline V lookup: CDR1 SGHVS, CDR2 FQNEAQ.